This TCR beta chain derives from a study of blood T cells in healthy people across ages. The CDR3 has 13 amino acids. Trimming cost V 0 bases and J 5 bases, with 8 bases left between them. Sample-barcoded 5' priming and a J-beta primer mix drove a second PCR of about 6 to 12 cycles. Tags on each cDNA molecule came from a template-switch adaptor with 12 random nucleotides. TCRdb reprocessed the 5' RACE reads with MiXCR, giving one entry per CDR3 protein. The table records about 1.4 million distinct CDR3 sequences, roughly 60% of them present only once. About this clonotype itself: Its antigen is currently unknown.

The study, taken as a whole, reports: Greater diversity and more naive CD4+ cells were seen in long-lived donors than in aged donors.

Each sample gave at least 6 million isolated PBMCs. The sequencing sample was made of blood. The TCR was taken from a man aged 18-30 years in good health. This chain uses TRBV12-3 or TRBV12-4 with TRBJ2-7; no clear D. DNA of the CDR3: TGTGCCAGCAGTTTAGCGAACTACCACGAGCAGTACTTC. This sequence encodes CASSLANYHEQYF.